Below, 27 T cell receptor beta chains from the same sample are listed, as sequenced in a study of response to subunit inactivated influenza vaccine. TCRdb reprocessed the RT-PCR reads via MiXCR and lists one record per CDR3 protein. The sample includes approximately 530,000 distinct CDR3 sequences, around 7.9% seen only once; the top ten take roughly 14%. The source was PBMCs from blood, collected less than 30 months after vaccination. These receptor sequences come from a man between 50 and 75 years old who received an inactivated influenza vaccine.

This chain joins TRBV24-1 and TRBJ2-2; 7 nucleotides align to TRBD1. The CDR3 is 16 amino acids. Per germline, CDR1 KGHDR and CDR2 SFDVKD. The V gene end was trimmed by 4 bases and the J gene end by 0 bases; junction bases not matched to a gene: 4. The chain's CDR3 is CATSEAGTANTGELFF. The CDR3 DNA is TGTGCCACCAGTGAAGCCGGGACAGCGAACACCGGGGAGCTGTTTTTT.

This clonotype was detected many times. This rearrangement joins TRBV20-1 to TRBJ2-3; tentative D call: TRBD2 (5 bases). The V gene lost 3 bases and the J gene lost 12 bases, with 16 bases spanning the gap. The CDR3 sequence is 12 residues long. CDR1 and CDR2 (germline): DFQATT, SNEGSKA (reference sequence). CDR3 region: CSARPFLGVQYF. CDR3 nucleotides: TGCAGTGCTAGGCCTTTCCTCGGGGTTCAGTATTTT.

This clonotype was seen a handful of times. As DNA, the CDR3 is TGCGCCAGCAGTGCCCCAGGACAGGGGAAATACGAGCAGTACTTC. Its protein is CASSAPGQGKYEQYF. The chain uses TRBV10-2 and TRBJ2-7; 9 nucleotides agree with TRBD1. The CDR3 is 15 residues long. After removal of 4 bases from V and 4 bases from J, the junction contained 8 bases not matched to a gene. Germline CDR1 and CDR2: WSHSY and SAAADI.

This clonotype turned up a few times. This chain connects TRBV6-5 to TRBJ2-7; the D gene is possibly TRBD1 (6 bases). The V end lost 4 bases, the J end lost 2 bases, and 18 bases lay between the germline ends. This CDR3 comprises 16 residues. CDR1 is MNHEY and CDR2 is SVGAGI in the germline V gene. This CDR3 reads CASSLLRGNPTYEQYF. Written as DNA, the CDR3 is TGTGCCAGCAGTTTACTGAGGGGGAACCCAACCTACGAGCAGTACTTC.

The genes are TRBV15 and TRBJ2-5, with D hard to call. The CDR3 has 16 residues. Germline V gives CDR1 LNHNV, CDR2 YYDKDF (reference sequence). The germline V and J ends were trimmed by 2 bases and 4 bases, with 17 bases remaining between them. The CDR3 here is CATSRTKGTSGETQYF. CDR3 in DNA: TGTGCCACCAGCAGAACCAAGGGTACAAGTGGAGAGACCCAGTACTTC.

On this clonotype: The junction shows a germline mismatch at one end, possibly a read error. V is TRBV4-3 and J is TRBJ2-7; a weak D match, TRBD1 (5 bases). Germline V gives CDR1 LGHNA, CDR2 YSLEER. This CDR3 comprises 13 residues. CDR3 DNA sequence: TGCCCCAGCAGCCAGGCTCCAGGGCGCGAGCAGTACTTC. Its translation is CPSSQAPGREQYF.

This clonotype has at least ten counts. The chain uses TRBV5-1 and TRBJ2-1; a weak D match, TRBD1 (5 bases). CDR1 SGHRS and CDR2 YFSETQ come from the germline V gene. The V end was cut by 0 bases, the J end by 8 bases, with 9 bases between. There are 13 residues in the CDR3. The CDR3 nucleotides read TGCGCCAGCAGCTTGGGACAGTTCGATGAGCAGTTCTTC. Encoded protein: CASSLGQFDEQFF.

V is TRBV4-3 and J is TRBJ2-7, with D possibly being TRBD1 (6 bases). Germline lookup yields CDR1 LGHNA and CDR2 YSLEER. The V and J ends lost 0 bases and 2 bases respectively, with 20 bases between them. The CDR3 is 18 amino acids. CDR3 coding DNA: TGCGCCAGCAGCCAAGATAGGACCGGGACATTCGGGGCCTACGAGCAGTACTTC. This encodes CASSQDRTGTFGAYEQYF.

The chain employs TRBV5-1 and TRBJ1-2, with a possible D match to TRBD1 (6 bases). The germline CDR1 and CDR2 sequences are SGHRS and YFSETQ. V gave up 0 bases and J gave up 6 bases, with 24 bases separating them. The CDR3 spans 18 residues. The CDR3 DNA follows: TGCGCCAGCAGCTTGGGTCTTTTTACGGGGGGCGCGCCGGATGGCTACACCTTC. It yields the protein CASSLGLFTGGAPDGYTF.

This clonotype was seen only a few times. The chain is built from TRBV30 and TRBJ2-7; a weak D match, TRBD1 (7 bases). The V end lost 1 base, the J end lost 6 bases, and 10 bases lay between the germline ends. This CDR3 contains 12 residues. From germline, CDR1 is GTSNPN and CDR2 SVGIG (reference sequence). The CDR3 DNA is TGTGCCTGGAGTGACCAGGGGGGCGAGCAGTACTTC. It specifies CAWSDQGGEQYF. Drawing the rest from reference TRBV30 and TRBJ2-7, the complete variable domain is SQTIHQWPATLVQPVGSPLSLECTVEGTSNPNLYWYRQAAGRGLQLLFYSVGIGQISSEVPQNLSASRPQDRQFILSSKKLLLSDSGFYLCAWSDQGGEQYFGPGTRLTVT.

The gene calls are TRBV7-9 and TRBJ2-1; 13 bases map to TRBD2. CDR3 length equals 14 residues. CDR1 and CDR2 (germline): SEHNR, FQNEAQ (reference sequence). Trimming took 3 bases from V and 12 from J; bases not matched to a gene: 5. This CDR3 is CASSFGTSGKAQFF. CDR3 DNA sequence: TGTGCCAGCAGCTTTGGGACTAGCGGGAAGGCGCAGTTCTTC.

The chain is built from TRBV7-9 and TRBJ1-1; TRBD1 matches 10 bases. Germline V gene lookup returns CDR1 SEHNR and CDR2 FQNEAQ (reference sequence). This CDR3 is 16 amino acids long. V lost 4 bases, J lost 0 bases, and 5 bases stayed unmatched. Here the CDR3 reads CASSSPGQGLNTEAFF. The CDR3 bases are TGTGCCAGCAGCTCGCCGGGACAGGGGCTGAACACTGAAGCTTTCTTT.

This clonotype was seen a handful of times. The CDR3: CAISEHLDTDTQYF. The CDR3 region has the DNA TGTGCCATCAGTGAGCACCTAGACACAGATACGCAGTATTTT. The V call is TRBV10-3, the J call TRBJ2-3, with D unclear. Germline-derived CDR1 and CDR2 are ENHRY and SYGVKD. The CDR3 sequence is 14 residues long. Trimming took off 2 bases at V and 2 bases at J, with 8 bases between the two ends.

There are many counts of this clonotype. This chain joins TRBV28 and TRBJ2-4, with 7 bases matching TRBD1. Germline V CDR1 and CDR2: MDHEN, SYDVKM. CDR3 length: 14 residues. V trimming: 4 bases; J trimming: 6 bases; junction bases outside the gene matches: 6. DNA for the CDR3: TGTGCCAGCAGTTGGTTACAGGGGACAAACATTCAGTACTTC. Translated, it gives CASSWLQGTNIQYF.

Many counts were recorded for this clonotype. The V gene is TRBV28, the J gene TRBJ1-1; no reliable D call. CDR1 is MDHEN and CDR2 is SYDVKM in the germline V gene. The CDR3 sequence is 14 residues long. Trimming cost V 3 bases and J 0 bases, with 8 bases left between them. The CDR3 DNA is TGTGCCAGCAGTTTTAGGAGCATGAACACTGAAGCTTTCTTT. Protein: CASSFRSMNTEAFF.

Many counts were recorded for this clonotype. CDR3 protein: CASSPNRETQYF. CDR3 coding DNA: TGTGCCAGCAGCCCCAACAGGGAGACCCAGTACTTC. The V and J genes are TRBV18 and TRBJ2-5; TRBD1 is a possible D gene (5 bases). The CDR3 has 12 residues. Trimming took off 8 bases at V and 5 bases at J, with 12 bases between the two ends. Germline CDR1 and CDR2: KGHSH and LQKENI.

This chain links TRBV27 with TRBJ2-7; possible D gene TRBD2, 6 bases. V was clipped by 5 bases and J by 6 bases, with 20 bases between them. Per the germline V gene, CDR1 is MNHEY and CDR2 is SMNVEV (reference sequence). The length of the CDR3 is 15 residues. The CDR3 reads CASSLRIGGSGEQYF. The CDR3 coding sequence is TGTGCCAGCAGTCTAAGGATCGGGGGTTCGGGCGAGCAGTACTTC.

The sample holds a few counts of this clonotype. The V and J genes are TRBV15 and TRBJ2-3; 7 bases map to TRBD2. CDR1 is LNHNV and CDR2 is YYDKDF in the germline V gene (reference sequence). The trim removed 3 bases at V and 0 bases at J, leaving 6 bases unmatched. The CDR3 totals 16 residues. The CDR3 region has the DNA TGTGCCACCAGCAGGTCCCTCGGGAGGAGCACAGATACGCAGTATTTT. Its translation is CATSRSLGRSTDTQYF.

This clonotype turned up a few times. The chain carries TRBV27 and TRBJ2-2, with D possibly matching TRBD2 (5 bases). CDR1 is MNHEY, CDR2 SMNVEV, per germline (reference sequence). Trimming took 3 bases from V and 4 from J, leaving 12 bases between them. The CDR3 is 15 residues long. Here the CDR3 DNA reads TGTGCCAGCAGTTTCTCTACCGCGGGCACCGGGGAGCTGTTTTTT. Protein sequence: CASSFSTAGTGELFF.

This clonotype was seen ten or more times. The V call is TRBV4-3, the J call TRBJ1-2; 7 bases map to TRBD1. J was trimmed by 6 bases and V by 6 bases; bases with no gene match: 7. Germline V CDR1 and CDR2: LGHNA, YSLEER. This CDR3 has 13 amino acids. CDR3 amino acids: CASSPTGRDGYTF. In DNA form, the CDR3 reads TGCGCCAGCAGTCCGACAGGGCGGGATGGCTACACCTTC.

This clonotype was observed many times. The chain carries TRBV3-1 and TRBJ2-5; TRBD2 matches 10 bases. Germline CDR1 and CDR2: LGHDT and YNNKEL (reference sequence). Losses at the gene ends were 1 base for V and 5 bases for J; bases not matched to a gene: 10. This CDR3 spans 17 amino acids. The CDR3 is CASSQVLAGDIMETQYF. For the CDR3, the DNA is TGTGCCAGCAGCCAAGTTCTAGCGGGGGACATAATGGAGACCCAGTACTTC.

This clonotype was detected ten times or more. The rearrangement uses TRBV28 and TRBJ2-7, with TRBD2 as a possible D gene (6 bases). Looked up from germline, CDR1 is MDHEN and CDR2 is SYDVKM. The CDR3 has 14 residues. V lost 7 bases, J lost 0 bases, and 13 bases lay in between. CDR3 bases: TGTGCCAGCACCTCTCTGGGGGGCTCCTACGAGCAGTACTTC. It specifies CASTSLGGSYEQYF. The full variable domain, its missing parts supplied by reference TRBV28 and TRBJ2-7, is DVKVTQSSRYLVKRTGEKVFLECVQDMDHENMFWYRQDPGLGLRLIYFSYDVKMKEKGDIPEGYSVSREKKERFSLILESASTNQTSMYLCASTSLGGSYEQYFGPGTRLTVT.

The chain couples TRBV19 to TRBJ2-6; D not resolved. This CDR3 contains 16 residues. Germline CDR1 reads LNHDA; CDR2 reads SQIVND (reference sequence). Trimming took 1 base from V and 0 from J, leaving 7 bases between them. The CDR3: CASSIVANSGANVLTF. Here the CDR3 DNA reads TGTGCCAGTAGTATAGTCGCGAACTCTGGGGCCAACGTCCTGACTTTC.

This clonotype was observed a single time. A much larger clone sits a single nucleotide away, making a read error possible. The CDR3 does not end in the conserved phenylalanine or tryptophan, so this is likely a read error. This sequence joins TRBV18 and TRBJ2-5, with D perhaps matching TRBD1 (6 bases). Trimming left V 5 bases short and J 2 bases short, with 12 bases between. The CDR3 has 14 residues. The germline CDR1 and CDR2 sequences are KGHSH and LQKENI. CDR3 loop: CASSAGTPQETQYS. For the CDR3, the DNA is TGTGCCAGCTCAGCCGGGACACCACAAGAGACCCAGTACTCC.

This clonotype has a handful of counts. The chain joins TRBV7-2 to TRBJ1-5; 10 bases are shared with TRBD1. CDR1 is SGHTA, CDR2 FQGNSA, per germline. V lost 4 bases, J lost 6 bases, and 0 bases stayed unmatched. This CDR3 region has 13 residues. The CDR3 sequence: CASSWDRGQPQHF. The DNA of the CDR3 is TGTGCCAGCAGCTGGGACAGGGGTCAGCCCCAGCATTTT. Together with reference TRBV7-2 and TRBJ1-5, the CDR3 gives the full variable domain: GAGVSQSPSNKVTEKGKDVELRCDPISGHTALYWYRQSLGQGLEFLIYFQGNSAPDKSGLPSDRFSAERTGGSVSTLTIQRTQQEDSAVYLCASSWDRGQPQHFGDGTRLSIL.

To note about this clonotype: A much larger clone differs by one base, so this may be a read error. The rearrangement links TRBV29-1 to TRBJ2-7; the D is unclear. Germline CDR1 is SQVTM and CDR2 is ANQGSEA. The CDR3 has 14 amino acids. V lost 0 bases, J lost 6 bases, and 15 bases lay in between. CDR3 sequence: CSVEDMGLKGEQYF. The CDR3 DNA reads TGCAGCGTTGAAGATATGGGGTTGAAAGGCGAGCAGTACTTC.

The sample holds many counts of this clonotype. The junction and the germline gene differ at one end; a read error may be behind it. This chain links TRBV5-1 with TRBJ2-5, with unresolved D. The CDR3 loop spans 11 amino acids. Germline CDR1 reads SGHRS; CDR2 reads YFSETQ. CDR3 nucleotide sequence: TGCGCCAGCAGATTGGCGGAGACCCAGTACTTC. The encoded protein is CASRLAETQYF.